This entry lists 3 T cell receptor beta chains sequenced from one sample in a study of T cell changes during pregnancy in multiple sclerosis. Profiled with immunoSEQ multiplex PCR; TCRdb holds only in-frame clones, not every one. The sample carries around 31,000 clones, 80% to 90% recorded once. Sequenced here: CD8+ T cells from peripheral blood mononuclear cells, sampled in the first trimester of pregnancy. The receptors were gathered from a female donor with multiple sclerosis, enrolled in a pregnancy study.

V and J are TRBV28 and TRBJ1-2, with D maybe TRBD1 (5 bases). CDR3 length equals 16 residues. The V and J ends lost 4 bases and 3 bases respectively, with 18 bases between them. Germline V gene lookup returns CDR1 MDHEN and CDR2 SYDVKM. CDR3 nucleotide sequence: TGTGCCAGCAGTTCAAGTGGCAGGGTTCTGGACTATGGCTACACCTTC. Translating it yields CASSSSGRVLDYGYTF.

This clone was counted a single time. V usage is TRBV27 and J usage is TRBJ1-6; TRBD1 matches 7 bases. Germline V gene data show CDR1 as MNHEY and CDR2 as SMNVEV (reference sequence). This CDR3 is 13 amino acids long. J gave up 9 bases and V 6 bases, and 5 bases lay outside the gene matches. The CDR3 reads CASSLRQGSPLHF. DNA of the CDR3: TGTGCCAGCAGCCTTAGACAGGGTTCACCCCTCCACTTT.

V is TRBV7-9 and J is TRBJ2-7, with D possibly matching TRBD2 (5 bases). V lost 3 bases and J 2 bases, leaving 11 bases between the germline ends. Germline V gives CDR1 SEHNR, CDR2 FQNEAQ (reference sequence). The CDR3 is 14 amino acids. The CDR3 protein is CASSFVAPTYEQYF. The DNA for the CDR3 is TGTGCCAGCAGCTTCGTAGCGCCAACCTACGAGCAGTACTTC.